One and the same sample provided the 31 T cell receptor beta chains below, sequenced in a study of shared clonotypes between healthy human individuals. TCRdb's table, derived via immunoSEQ multiplex PCR, lists solely in-frame clones and lacks some. Of about 380,000 clones in the sample, about 96% were seen once. Sequencing was carried out using memory CD8+ T cells sorted from blood. Subset given: CD45RO+ cells pooled with CCR7-negative TemRA cells. The receptors derive from a man between 25 and 39 years old in good health.

The chain couples TRBV2 to TRBJ1-1; the match to TRBD1 covers 7 bases. Germline V gene data show CDR1 as SNHLY and CDR2 as FYNNEI. V shed 6 bases, J shed 3 bases, and the junction held 4 bases outside the gene matches. This CDR3 is built from 13 residues. CDR3 nucleotide sequence: TGTGCCAGCAGAATAACAGGGGACACTGAAGCTTTCTTT. Protein product: CASRITGDTEAFF.

About this clone itself: Other DNA sequences in the same sample also yield this CDR3. V is TRBV14 and J is TRBJ2-7; D is ambiguous. V lost 0 bases and J 3 bases, leaving 3 bases between the germline ends. The germline CDR1 and CDR2 sequences are SGHDN and FVKESK. The CDR3 runs 12 residues. The CDR3 sequence is CASSQEGYEQYF. CDR3 coding DNA: TGTGCCAGCAGCCAAGAGGGCTACGAGCAGTACTTC.

This chain connects TRBV19 to TRBJ2-3; a weak D match, TRBD1 (5 bases). The V end was cut by 1 base, the J end by 1 base, with 12 bases between. The CDR3 spans 16 residues. Per the germline V gene, CDR1 is LNHDA and CDR2 is SQIVND (reference sequence). CDR3 region: CASSIGTGPRTDTQYF. CDR3 nucleotide sequence: TGTGCCAGTAGTATAGGAACAGGACCCCGCACAGATACGCAGTATTTT.

This chain links TRBV19 with TRBJ1-2; the match to TRBD1 covers 7 bases. The CDR3 has 11 amino acids. Germline CDR1 reads LNHDA; CDR2 reads SQIVND (reference sequence). The trim removed 9 bases at V and 4 bases at J, leaving 2 bases unmatched. CDR3 sequence: CASRQGYGYTF. For the CDR3, the DNA is TGTGCCAGCAGACAGGGCTATGGCTACACCTTC.

This chain connects TRBV4-1 to TRBJ2-1; the match to TRBD2 covers 10 bases. Losses at the gene ends were 0 bases for V and 9 bases for J; bases not matched to a gene: 8. The CDR3 is 16 residues long. Germline V lookup: CDR1 MGHRA, CDR2 YSYEKL. The CDR3 sequence is CASSQDWLAGDAEQFF. In DNA form, the CDR3 reads TGCGCCAGCAGCCAAGATTGGCTAGCGGGAGATGCTGAGCAGTTCTTC.

The chain carries TRBV27 and TRBJ1-5; no clear D gene. V was shortened by 2 bases and J by 0 bases, with 8 bases between the two germline ends. Per the germline V gene, CDR1 is MNHEY and CDR2 is SMNVEV (reference sequence). The CDR3 spans 15 residues. The CDR3: CASSLDSYSNQPQHF. CDR3 DNA: TGTGCCAGCAGTTTAGACTCGTATAGCAATCAGCCCCAGCATTTT.

The CDR3 DNA is TGTGCCAGCAGCGGAGCGGGTCGATCCTACAATGAGCAGTTCTTC. This codes for CASSGAGRSYNEQFF. This sequence joins TRBV7-8 and TRBJ2-1; D possibly corresponds to TRBD2 (6 bases). Trimming left V 5 bases short and J 1 base short, with 12 bases between. The length of the CDR3 is 15 residues. CDR1 SGHVS and CDR2 FQNEAQ come from the germline V gene.

This sequence joins TRBV5-1 and TRBJ2-3; 9 bases line up with TRBD2. CDR1 is SGHRS, CDR2 YFSETQ, per germline. After removal of 0 bases from V and 1 base from J, the junction contained 9 bases not matched to a gene. This CDR3 is built from 18 residues. The DNA of the CDR3 is TGCGCCAGCAGCTTGGTCGTTGCGGGAGGGCCCCGCACAGATACGCAGTATTTT. Translation: CASSLVVAGGPRTDTQYF.

The chain employs TRBV6-6 and TRBJ2-6, with D possibly called TRBD1 or TRBD2 (6 bases each). The CDR3 totals 14 residues. CDR1 and CDR2 (germline): MNHNY, SVGAGI (reference sequence). The ends were cut back, 6 bases at V and 9 bases at J, with 15 bases in the middle. The DNA for the CDR3 is TGTGCCAGCAGGAAGCACAGGGAGGACAACGTCCTGACTTTC. Amino acid sequence: CASRKHREDNVLTF.

This clone showed up just once. The chain joins TRBV30 to TRBJ2-1, with 12 bases that match TRBD2. The CDR3 runs to 16 residues. CDR1 and CDR2 from the germline V gene are GTSNPN and SVGIG (reference sequence). V gave up 3 bases and J gave up 9 bases; unmatched junction bases: 12. Written as DNA, the CDR3 is TGTGCCTGGAGATACCCAGGACTAGCGGGAAGGGGTGAGCAGTTCTTC. Amino acid sequence: CAWRYPGLAGRGEQFF.

DNA for the CDR3: TGTGCCTGGAATGCGGGAGCGCACTACAATGAGCAGTTCTTC. It specifies CAWNAGAHYNEQFF. The genes are TRBV30 and TRBJ2-1; TRBD2 aligns across 7 bases. The CDR3 length is 14 residues. The germline V gene has CDR1 GTSNPN and CDR2 SVGIG (reference sequence). Trimming cost V 4 bases and J 3 bases; bases outside gene matches: 6. Together with reference TRBV30 and TRBJ2-1, the CDR3 gives the full variable domain: SQTIHQWPATLVQPVGSPLSLECTVEGTSNPNLYWYRQAAGRGLQLLFYSVGIGQISSEVPQNLSASRPQDRQFILSSKKLLLSDSGFYLCAWNAGAHYNEQFFGPGTRLTVL.

This clone was detected only once. The CDR3 protein is CASSAAGVPYEQYF. The DNA for the CDR3 is TGTGCCAGCAGCGCTGCGGGAGTTCCCTACGAGCAGTACTTC. V gene TRBV7-9 combines with J gene TRBJ2-7; 7 nucleotides agree with TRBD2. The CDR3 length is 14 residues. Germline trimming cut 5 bases from V and 2 bases from J; bases unmatched to any gene: 6. Germline-derived CDR1 and CDR2 are SEHNR and FQNEAQ (reference sequence). Filled out from reference TRBV7-9 and TRBJ2-7, the complete variable domain reads DTGVSQNPRHKITKRGQNVTFRCDPISEHNRLYWYRQTLGQGPEFLTYFQNEAQLEKSRLLSDRFSAERPKGSFSTLEIQRTEQGDSAMYLCASSAAGVPYEQYFGPGTRLTVT.

This rearrangement joins TRBV13 to TRBJ1-1; no clear D gene. This CDR3 has 14 amino acids. V was clipped by 3 bases and J by 1 base, with 9 bases between them. Germline V CDR1 and CDR2: PRHDT, FYEKMQ (reference sequence). The CDR3 DNA is TGTGCCAGCAGCTTGGTAACGGGGAACACTGAAGCTTTCTTT. Protein sequence: CASSLVTGNTEAFF.

The chain combines TRBV28 with TRBJ2-3, with D unclear. The length of the CDR3 is 14 residues. Germline V gene data show CDR1 as MDHEN and CDR2 as SYDVKM. V lost 3 bases and J lost 4, with 11 bases in between. The DNA of the CDR3 is TGTGCCAGCAGTTTCATTTGTAGGGCAGATACGCAGTATTTT. Encoded protein: CASSFICRADTQYF.

This sequence joins TRBV25-1 and TRBJ2-7; 10 bases match TRBD1. Germline CDR1 reads MGHDK; CDR2 reads SYGVNS. The CDR3 loop spans 13 amino acids. The V and J ends lost 9 bases and 6 bases, in that order; junction bases with no gene match: 8. CDR3 loop: CASSRQGAREQYF. CDR3 DNA sequence: TGTGCCAGTAGCCGACAGGGGGCCCGCGAGCAGTACTTC.

The V call is TRBV7-2, the J call TRBJ2-4; no firm D call. Germline V lookup: CDR1 SGHTA, CDR2 FQGNSA. Trimming cost V 2 bases and J 0 bases, with 11 bases left between them. The CDR3 extends over 16 amino acids. Here the CDR3 reads CASSLQPLLAKNIQYF. In nucleotides, the CDR3 is TGTGCCAGCAGCTTACAACCCCTTTTAGCCAAAAACATTCAGTACTTC. Combining the CDR3 with reference TRBV7-2 and TRBJ2-4 gives the whole variable domain GAGVSQSPSNKVTEKGKDVELRCDPISGHTALYWYRQSLGQGLEFLIYFQGNSAPDKSGLPSDRFSAERTGGSVSTLTIQRTQQEDSAVYLCASSLQPLLAKNIQYFGAGTRLSVL.

This clone was recorded once. This chain connects TRBV2 to TRBJ2-7, with a tentative D call TRBD2 (6 bases). The germline CDR1 and CDR2 sequences are SNHLY and FYNNEI. This CDR3 has 15 residues. V was trimmed by 6 bases and J by 5 bases, leaving 20 bases between them. For the CDR3, the DNA is TGTGCCAGCAGGGGGGAGGCTATTATTCGTAACGAGCAGTACTTC. This gives the protein CASRGEAIIRNEQYF.

V gene TRBV7-9 combines with J gene TRBJ2-2; no clear D. V lost 6 bases and J 7 bases, leaving 9 bases between the germline ends. CDR1 and CDR2 from the germline V gene are SEHNR and FQNEAQ (reference sequence). CDR3 length: 12 amino acids. CDR3 amino acids: CASRKGYGELFF. CDR3 DNA sequence: TGTGCCAGCAGAAAGGGTTACGGGGAGCTGTTTTTT.

The chain combines TRBV4-2 with TRBJ2-1; D may be TRBD1 or TRBD2 (5 bases each). CDR1 and CDR2 (germline): LGHNA, YNFKEQ. Deletions cut 2 bases from V and 6 bases from J, with 8 bases between. The CDR3 loop spans 13 amino acids. The DNA of the CDR3 is TGTGCCAGCAGCCAATCCGGGACCAATGAGCAGTTCTTC. It is translated as CASSQSGTNEQFF.

This clone was counted once. The chain couples TRBV29-1 to TRBJ2-1; 8 bases are a match to TRBD2. CDR1 is SQVTM, CDR2 ANQGSEA, per germline. The CDR3 is 12 amino acids. The V gene end was trimmed by 7 bases and the J gene end by 8 bases; junction bases not matched to a gene: 7. CDR3 amino acids: CSGKREIHEQFF. The CDR3 nucleotides read TGCAGCGGCAAGCGGGAGATCCATGAGCAGTTCTTC.

The J gene is TRBJ2-2, the V gene TRBV30; no clear D. The germline gives CDR1 GTSNPN, CDR2 SVGIG (reference sequence). This CDR3 has 13 residues. Trimming shortened V by 2 bases and J by 6 bases, and 10 bases separated the two germline ends. The DNA of the CDR3 is TGTGCCTGGAGTAAGCTGGGCCCCGGGGAGCTGTTTTTT. Its protein is CAWSKLGPGELFF.

Notes on this clone: At the DNA level, this CDR3 is encoded by other sequences in the same sample as well. The chain employs TRBV6-5 and TRBJ2-5, with unresolved D. Trimming left V 0 bases short and J 5 bases short, with 4 bases between. Looked up from germline, CDR1 is MNHEY and CDR2 is SVGAGI. The CDR3 loop spans 12 amino acids. Here the CDR3 reads CASSYSGETQYF. CDR3 nucleotides: TGTGCCAGCAGTTACTCGGGGGAGACCCAGTACTTC.

V gene TRBV4-1 combines with J gene TRBJ2-7; 9 bases match TRBD2. The length of the CDR3 is 18 residues. The germline V gene has CDR1 MGHRA and CDR2 YSYEKL. J gave up 3 bases and V 1 base, and 13 bases lay outside the gene matches. CDR3 sequence: CASSQVQAGGMGHYEQYF. CDR3 DNA sequence: TGCGCCAGCAGCCAAGTACAAGCGGGAGGCATGGGGCACTACGAGCAGTACTTC.

The rearrangement joins TRBV5-1 to TRBJ2-2; the D is unclear. Germline CDR1 is SGHRS and CDR2 is YFSETQ. The CDR3 is 13 residues long. V shed 4 bases and J shed 3 bases, with 7 bases lying between them. The chain's CDR3 is CASSGAYTGELFF. CDR3 DNA sequence: TGCGCCAGCAGCGGAGCCTACACCGGGGAGCTGTTTTTT.

The rearrangement joins TRBV5-1 to TRBJ2-1; D perhaps matches TRBD1 (6 bases). V lost 2 bases, J lost 12 bases, and 15 bases lay in between. Germline V lookup: CDR1 SGHRS, CDR2 YFSETQ. This CDR3 is built from 13 residues. DNA of the CDR3: TGCGCCAGCAGCTTTAAATACAGGGACGCGCAGTTCTTC. This translates into CASSFKYRDAQFF.

The gene calls are TRBV25-1 and TRBJ1-4, with 8 nucleotides matching TRBD1. The V gene end was trimmed by 5 bases and the J gene end by 7 bases; junction bases not matched to a gene: 3. Germline loops: CDR1 MGHDK, CDR2 SYGVNS. The CDR3 totals 13 residues. This CDR3 is CASSFQGAEKLFF. The CDR3 DNA sequence: TGTGCCAGCAGTTTCCAGGGGGCTGAAAAACTGTTTTTT.

CDR3 sequence reads: CASSLALRQNNYEQYF. Here the CDR3 DNA reads TGTGCCAGCAGCTTAGCCCTGAGGCAGAACAACTACGAGCAGTACTTC. The gene calls are TRBV7-9 and TRBJ2-7, with D hard to call. The germline V gene encodes CDR1 SEHNR and CDR2 FQNEAQ (reference sequence). The V end lost 0 bases, the J end lost 3 bases, and 15 bases lay between the germline ends. CDR3 length: 16 amino acids. The whole variable domain, filled in from reference TRBV7-9 and TRBJ2-7, reads DTGVSQNPRHKITKRGQNVTFRCDPISEHNRLYWYRQTLGQGPEFLTYFQNEAQLEKSRLLSDRFSAERPKGSFSTLEIQRTEQGDSAMYLCASSLALRQNNYEQYFGPGTRLTVT.

The J gene is TRBJ2-5, the V gene TRBV29-1, with D perhaps matching TRBD1 (6 bases). The tail of the sequence fits TRBJ2-7 better, so the J call may be wrong. The CDR3 extends over 14 amino acids. Germline CDR1 is SQVTM and CDR2 is ANQGSEA. CDR3 in amino acids: CSVVLGDTSYEQYF. CDR3 DNA: TGCAGCGTTGTTTTAGGGGACACCTCCTACGAGCAGTACTTC.

This clone was seen once. One end of the junction fails to match germline, which may point to a read error. CDR3 protein: CAWSTAEALFF. The CDR3 DNA is TGTGCCTGGAGCACTGCGGAGGCTCTATTCTTC. J is TRBJ1-2 and V is TRBV30; D not resolved. CDR1 and CDR2 from the germline V gene are GTSNPN and SVGIG (reference sequence). This CDR3 region has 11 residues.

The gene calls are TRBV4-1 and TRBJ1-2; maybe TRBD1 (5 bases). Between the trimmed V and J ends, which lost 4 bases and 5 bases, there was a span of 17 bases. CDR1 is MGHRA, CDR2 YSYEKL, per germline. This CDR3 is 15 amino acids long. The CDR3 coding sequence is TGCGCCAGCAGCCCGTACAGGACCCTACAATATGGCTACACCTTC. This sequence encodes CASSPYRTLQYGYTF.

V gene TRBV10-3 combines with J gene TRBJ1-5, with D unresolved. V was trimmed by 6 bases and J by 3 bases, leaving 9 bases between them. Germline CDR1 ENHRY, CDR2 SYGVKD. This CDR3 comprises 13 residues. CDR3 loop: CAISSGSNQPQHF. The CDR3 region has the DNA TGTGCCATCAGCAGCGGGTCCAATCAGCCCCAGCATTTT.